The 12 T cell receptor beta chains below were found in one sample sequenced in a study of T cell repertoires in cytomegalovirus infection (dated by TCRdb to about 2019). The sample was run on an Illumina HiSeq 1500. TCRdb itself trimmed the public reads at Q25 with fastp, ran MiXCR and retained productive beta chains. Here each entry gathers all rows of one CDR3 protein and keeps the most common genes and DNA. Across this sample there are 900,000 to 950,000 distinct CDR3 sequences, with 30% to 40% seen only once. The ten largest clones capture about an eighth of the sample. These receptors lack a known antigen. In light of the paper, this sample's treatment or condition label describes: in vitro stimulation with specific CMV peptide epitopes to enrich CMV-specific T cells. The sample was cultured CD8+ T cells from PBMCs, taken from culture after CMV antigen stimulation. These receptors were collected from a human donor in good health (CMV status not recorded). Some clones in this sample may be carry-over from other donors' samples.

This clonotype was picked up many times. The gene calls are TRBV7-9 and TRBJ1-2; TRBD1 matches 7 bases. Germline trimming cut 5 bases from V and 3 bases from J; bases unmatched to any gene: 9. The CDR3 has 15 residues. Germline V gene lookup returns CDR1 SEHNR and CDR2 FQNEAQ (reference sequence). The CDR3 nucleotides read TGTGCCAGCAGCCCCAGACAGGGATGGGACTATGGCTACACCTTC. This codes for CASSPRQGWDYGYTF.

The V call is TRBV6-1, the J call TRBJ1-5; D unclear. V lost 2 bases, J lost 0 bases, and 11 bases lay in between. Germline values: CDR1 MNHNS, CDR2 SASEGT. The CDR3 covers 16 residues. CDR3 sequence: CASSEMGFYSNQPQHF. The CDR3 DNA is TGTGCCAGCAGTGAAATGGGATTTTATAGCAATCAGCCCCAGCATTTT.

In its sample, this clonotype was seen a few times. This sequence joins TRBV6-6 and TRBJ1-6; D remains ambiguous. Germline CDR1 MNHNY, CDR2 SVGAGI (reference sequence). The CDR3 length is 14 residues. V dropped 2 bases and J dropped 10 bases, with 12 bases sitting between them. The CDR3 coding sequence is TGTGCCAGCAGTTACGCGGGGAAGGGATCACCCCTCCACTTT. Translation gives CASSYAGKGSPLHF.

The CDR3 nucleotides are TGTGCCAGCAGCACACCGGGACCGGTTCTCTACGAGCAGTACGTC. Translation: CASSTPGPVLYEQYV. The gene calls are TRBV7-2 and TRBJ2-7; D possibly uses TRBD1 or TRBD2 (5 bases each). Trimming removed 5 bases from V and 3 bases from J, with 17 bases in between. The CDR3 extends over 15 amino acids. CDR1 is SGHTA, CDR2 FQGNSA, per germline.

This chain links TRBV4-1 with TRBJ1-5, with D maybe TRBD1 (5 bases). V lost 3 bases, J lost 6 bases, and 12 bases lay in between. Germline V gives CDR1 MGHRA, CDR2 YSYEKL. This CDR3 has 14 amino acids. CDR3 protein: CASSHGPQGQPQHF. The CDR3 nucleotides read TGCGCCAGCAGCCATGGACCTCAGGGTCAGCCCCAGCATTTT.

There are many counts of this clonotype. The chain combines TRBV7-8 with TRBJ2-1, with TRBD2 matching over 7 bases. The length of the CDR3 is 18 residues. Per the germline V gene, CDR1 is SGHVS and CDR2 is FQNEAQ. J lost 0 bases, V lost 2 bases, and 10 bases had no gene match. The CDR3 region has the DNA TGTGCCAGCAGCTTAAAATGGAGCGGGGAGAGCTCCTACAATGAGCAGTTCTTC. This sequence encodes CASSLKWSGESSYNEQFF.

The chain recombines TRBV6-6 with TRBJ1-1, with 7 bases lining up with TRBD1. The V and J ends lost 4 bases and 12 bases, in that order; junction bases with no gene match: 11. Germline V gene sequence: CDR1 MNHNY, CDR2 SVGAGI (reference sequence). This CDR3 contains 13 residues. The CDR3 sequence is CASSSAPDRVTFF. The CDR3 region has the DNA TGTGCCAGCAGTTCAGCTCCCGACAGGGTAACTTTCTTT.

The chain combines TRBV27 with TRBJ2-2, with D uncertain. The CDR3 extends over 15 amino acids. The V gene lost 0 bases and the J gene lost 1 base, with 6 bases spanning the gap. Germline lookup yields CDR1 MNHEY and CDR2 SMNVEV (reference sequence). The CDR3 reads CASSLSRRNTGELFF. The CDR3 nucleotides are TGTGCCAGCAGTTTATCAAGGAGGAACACCGGGGAGCTGTTTTTT.

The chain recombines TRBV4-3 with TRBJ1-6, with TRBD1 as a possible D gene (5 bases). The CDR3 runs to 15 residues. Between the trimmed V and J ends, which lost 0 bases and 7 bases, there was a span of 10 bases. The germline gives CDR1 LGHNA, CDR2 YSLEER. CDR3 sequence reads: CASSQDERGNSPLHF. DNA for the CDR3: TGCGCCAGCAGCCAAGATGAGCGGGGCAATTCACCCCTCCACTTT.

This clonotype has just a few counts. In DNA, the CDR3 is TGTGCCAGCAGCTTGGGGGCAGGGGTTCAGGAACTGTTTTTT. Its translation is CASSLGAGVQELFF. V and J are TRBV5-4 and TRBJ1-4, with D maybe TRBD1 (6 bases). With 0 bases removed from V and 12 bases from J, the gap between germline ends came to 15 bases. Looked up from germline, CDR1 is SGHNT and CDR2 is YYREEE (reference sequence). This CDR3 has 14 residues.

The CDR3 DNA is TGTGCCAGCAGCTTGGGGGGACACACCATATATTTT. This gives the protein CASSLGGHTIYF. The gene calls are TRBV5-6 and TRBJ1-3; the D gene is possibly TRBD1 (5 bases). Trimming removed 0 bases at V and 8 bases at J, with 6 bases between. The CDR3 runs to 12 residues. Germline V gene sequence: CDR1 SGHDT, CDR2 YYEEEE.

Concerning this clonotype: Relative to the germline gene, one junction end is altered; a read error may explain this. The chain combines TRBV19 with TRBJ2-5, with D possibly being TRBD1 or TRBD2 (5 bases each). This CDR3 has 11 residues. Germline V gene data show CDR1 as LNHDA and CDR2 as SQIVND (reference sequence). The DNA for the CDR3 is TGTGCCAGTAAGACCCCGGGACCCCCTCGCTTC. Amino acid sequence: CASKTPGPPRF.